The rows below give T cell receptor beta chains drawn from one sample of a study of shared clonotypes between healthy human individuals. The assay was immunoSEQ multiplex PCR, and TCRdb's table has in-frame clones only and misses some. The top ten hold around 12% of the sample, which has about 460,000 clones, roughly 80% seen once. Sequenced material: PBMCs. Every receptor here comes from a middle-aged woman in good health. Some clones in this sample may be carry-over from other donors' samples. Each CDR3 is given with its conserved first and last residue. D genes are given only for firm matches. Clone size is stated in some rows and not others, as once, few, many or a class when expanded.

d_call: NA; v_call: TRBV7-9; j_call: TRBJ2-1; clone_size: few; cdr3_nt: TGTGCCTCTGGAGACAATGAGCAGTTCTTC; cdr3_aa: CASGDNEQFF
d_call: NA; v_call: TRBV7-9; j_call: TRBJ2-5; clone_size: few; cdr3_nt: TGTGCCAGCAGCCTAAAAGAGACCCAGTACTTC; cdr3_aa: CASSLKETQYF
d_call: NA; v_call: TRBV10-2; j_call: TRBJ1-5; clone_size: few; cdr3_nt: TGCGCCAGCAGTGCGCCGGGAGGTCAGCCCCAGCATTTT; cdr3_aa: CASSAPGGQPQHF
d_call: TRBD2; v_call: TRBV30; j_call: TRBJ2-1; clone_size: NA; cdr3_nt: TGTGCCTGGGGCCCCGGGACTAGGTACAATGAGCAGTTCTTC; cdr3_aa: CAWGPGTRYNEQFF
d_call: TRBD1; v_call: TRBV6-1; j_call: TRBJ1-5; clone_size: NA; cdr3_nt: TGTGCCAGCAGTGAGGACAGGGAAGGACGGCCCCAGCATTTT; cdr3_aa: CASSEDREGRPQHF
d_call: NA; v_call: TRBV18; j_call: TRBJ2-2; clone_size: NA; cdr3_nt: TGTGCCAGCTCACCACAAGGGGACACCGGGGAGCTGTTTTTT; cdr3_aa: CASSPQGDTGELFF
d_call: NA; v_call: TRBV5-8; j_call: TRBJ1-4; clone_size: NA; cdr3_nt: TGTGCCAGCAGCTCCTCCGAGAGGGCTCCTAATGAAAAACTGTTTTTT; cdr3_aa: CASSSSERAPNEKLFF
d_call: NA; v_call: TRBV7-9; j_call: TRBJ2-7; clone_size: once; cdr3_nt: TGTGCCAGCAGCCCGACCTACTACGAGCAGTACTTC; cdr3_aa: CASSPTYYEQYF
d_call: NA; v_call: TRBV27; j_call: TRBJ2-7; clone_size: many; cdr3_nt: TGTGCCAGCAGTTTATTTGGGGCCTCGGACGAGCAGTACTTC; cdr3_aa: CASSLFGASDEQYF
d_call: NA; v_call: TRBV5-1; j_call: TRBJ2-3; clone_size: NA; cdr3_nt: TGCGCCAGCAGCTTGGGACACGGCTTAGGGGCAGATACGCAGTATTTT; cdr3_aa: CASSLGHGLGADTQYF
d_call: NA; v_call: TRBV7-9; j_call: TRBJ2-2; clone_size: NA; cdr3_nt: TGTGCCAGCAGCTATGACACCGGGGAGCTGTTTTTT; cdr3_aa: CASSYDTGELFF
d_call: NA; v_call: TRBV25-1; j_call: TRBJ1-1; clone_size: NA; cdr3_nt: TGTGCCAGCAGTGTGGCGAACACTGAAGCTTTCTTT; cdr3_aa: CASSVANTEAFF
d_call: TRBD1; v_call: TRBV27; j_call: TRBJ2-1; clone_size: NA; cdr3_nt: TGTGCCAGCAGTCCTGACAGGGGCGAGCAGTTCTTC; cdr3_aa: CASSPDRGEQFF
d_call: NA; v_call: TRBV9; j_call: TRBJ2-1; clone_size: NA; cdr3_nt: TGTGCCAGCAGCGTAAGCTCCTTTAGGGATGAGCAGTTCTTC; cdr3_aa: CASSVSSFRDEQFF
d_call: NA; v_call: TRBV13; j_call: TRBJ2-5; clone_size: once; cdr3_nt: TGTGCCGGCAGTGAGCATAACTGGATCACCGTCGACGAGACCCAGTACTTC; cdr3_aa: CAGSEHNWITVDETQYF
d_call: NA; v_call: TRBV28; j_call: TRBJ2-3; clone_size: NA; cdr3_nt: TGTGCCGAACCCGTACAGAAACTTTCCACAGATACGCAGTATTTT; cdr3_aa: CAEPVQKLSTDTQYF
d_call: TRBD1; v_call: TRBV5-1; j_call: TRBJ2-3; clone_size: NA; cdr3_nt: TGCGCCAGCACCAAGGACAGGGCGTATACAGATACGCAGTATTTT; cdr3_aa: CASTKDRAYTDTQYF
d_call: TRBD2; v_call: TRBV28; j_call: TRBJ2-3; clone_size: NA; cdr3_nt: TGTGCCAGCAGTTTCCCCTTAGGACTAGCGGGAGGTAGTGGGACAGATACGCAGTATTTT; cdr3_aa: CASSFPLGLAGGSGTDTQYF
d_call: NA; v_call: TRBV5-1; j_call: TRBJ2-6; clone_size: NA; cdr3_nt: TGCGCCAGCAGCTCGGTATTGGGCTCTGGGGCCAACGTCCTGACTTTC; cdr3_aa: CASSSVLGSGANVLTF
d_call: NA; v_call: TRBV30; j_call: TRBJ2-1; clone_size: NA; cdr3_nt: TGTGCCTGGAGTGCCCGGACAGATTACAATGAGCAGTTCTTC; cdr3_aa: CAWSARTDYNEQFF
d_call: TRBD2; v_call: TRBV2; j_call: TRBJ2-1; clone_size: NA; cdr3_nt: TGTGCCAGCAGGGAACTAGCGGGAGCTTACAATGAGCAGTTCTTC; cdr3_aa: CASRELAGAYNEQFF
d_call: NA; v_call: TRBV29-1; j_call: TRBJ2-5; clone_size: NA; cdr3_nt: TGCAGCGCTAGACACTCACAAGAGACCCAGTACTTC; cdr3_aa: CSARHSQETQYF
d_call: TRBD2; v_call: TRBV7-9; j_call: TRBJ2-7; clone_size: NA; cdr3_nt: TGTGCCAGCAGCTTCACTAGCGAGCACGAGCAGTACTTC; cdr3_aa: CASSFTSEHEQYF
d_call: NA; v_call: TRBV5-4; j_call: TRBJ2-7; clone_size: NA; cdr3_nt: TGTGCCAGCAGCTGGCGGTCCTCTGACGAGCAGTACTTC; cdr3_aa: CASSWRSSDEQYF
d_call: NA; v_call: TRBV18; j_call: TRBJ2-3; clone_size: NA; cdr3_nt: TGTGCCAGCTCACCGGTGGCGGGCACAGATACGCAGTATTTT; cdr3_aa: CASSPVAGTDTQYF
d_call: TRBD2; v_call: TRBV13; j_call: TRBJ2-7; clone_size: few; cdr3_nt: TGTGCCAGCAGCCCACTAGCGAGCTACGAGCAGTACTTC; cdr3_aa: CASSPLASYEQYF
d_call: NA; v_call: TRBV30; j_call: TRBJ2-2; clone_size: NA; cdr3_nt: TGTGCCTGGAGTGAGGGTTCACACGGGGAGCTGTTTTTT; cdr3_aa: CAWSEGSHGELFF
d_call: NA; v_call: TRBV30; j_call: TRBJ1-2; clone_size: NA; cdr3_nt: TGTGCCTGGGACGGAACTATGAGGGGCTACACCTTC; cdr3_aa: CAWDGTMRGYTF
d_call: TRBD1; v_call: TRBV7-2; j_call: TRBJ2-5; clone_size: NA; cdr3_nt: TGTGCCAGCAGCCATCGACAGGGGCAAGAGACCCAGTACTTC; cdr3_aa: CASSHRQGQETQYF
d_call: TRBD1; v_call: TRBV27; j_call: TRBJ1-5; clone_size: NA; cdr3_nt: TGTGCCAGCGACAGGGAGGGCAATCAGCCCCAGCATTTT; cdr3_aa: CASDREGNQPQHF
d_call: NA; v_call: TRBV5-1; j_call: TRBJ2-7; clone_size: NA; cdr3_nt: TGCGCCAGCAGCTTAGCGGCGGGCTACGAGCAGTACTTC; cdr3_aa: CASSLAAGYEQYF
d_call: NA; v_call: TRBV10-3; j_call: TRBJ2-7; clone_size: few; cdr3_nt: TGTGCCATCGCCGGGACGGCATCCTACGAGCAGTACTTC; cdr3_aa: CAIAGTASYEQYF
d_call: NA; v_call: TRBV4-1; j_call: TRBJ2-7; clone_size: NA; cdr3_nt: TGCGCCAGCAGTAAGGGGTGGGAGCAGTACTTC; cdr3_aa: CASSKGWEQYF